Each of the 2 T cell receptor beta chains below was sequenced from the same sample in a study of T-cell reconstitution after alpha-beta-depleted transplantation in children. TCRbeta library preparation incorporated unique molecular identifiers. TCRdb processed the PCR reads anew with MiXCR; each CDR3 protein has one entry. The repertoire consists of about a million distinct CDR3 sequences, with around 30% occurring once and the leading ten covering around 30%. This sample comprised PBMCs, mostly from graft donor cells, obtained 360 days after TCRalphabeta/CD19-depleted stem cell transplant. These receptors were obtained from a boy less than two years old who had a stem cell transplant for SCID, so the T cells may come from the graft donor.

CDR3 loop: CASSAGTGETYEQYF. The CDR3 nucleotides are TGTGCCAGCAGCGCGGGGACAGGGGAAACCTACGAGCAGTACTTC. This chain uses TRBV7-2 with TRBJ2-7; TRBD1 matches at 10 bases. V trimming: 5 bases; J trimming: 2 bases; junction bases outside the gene matches: 6. The V gene's germline CDR1 is SGHTA and CDR2 FQGNSA. This CDR3 has 15 residues.

As concerns this clonotype: Because the CDR3 is missing its conserved closing phenylalanine or tryptophan, this is likely a read error. In nucleotides, the CDR3 is TGTGCCATCAGTGGCAGGGCTAGCGGGCAAGAGACCCAGTACTGC. It specifies CAISGRASGQETQYC. This sequence joins TRBV10-3 and TRBJ2-5, with 8 positions matching TRBD2. Per germline, CDR1 ENHRY and CDR2 SYGVKD. V was clipped by 4 bases and J by 2 bases; unmatched bases: 6. This CDR3 is built from 15 residues.